This TCR beta chain was sequenced for a study of T-cell reconstitution after alpha-beta-depleted transplantation in children. Unique molecular identifiers were used to barcode this TCRbeta library. TCRdb analysed the PCR reads with MiXCR anew, one entry per CDR3 protein. Among about a million distinct CDR3 sequences listed, under 30% were seen once. This CDR3 is built from 15 residues. Per germline, CDR1 MNHEY and CDR2 SVGEGT. The ends lost 5 bases at V and 6 bases at J; junction bases unmatched: 9. With regard to this clonotype: No antigen is known for it.

Overall study results and limits: After one year, T-cell counts and TCRbeta diversity mostly came from new T cells. Two months or so post-transplant, alpha-beta T cells reportedly derived from several hundred expanded graft clones. Surviving recipient T cells and thymic progenitors accounted for the high day-60 TCRbeta diversity observed in some patients.

Sequences were derived from PBMCs, mostly from graft donor cells, sampled 360 days after TCRalphabeta/CD19-depleted stem cell transplant. This sequence originates from a boy under two years old who had a stem cell transplant for SCID, so the T cells may come from the graft donor. V gene TRBV6-2 or TRBV6-3 combines with J gene TRBJ2-1; 8 bases match TRBD2. This CDR3 is CASSAGAGAINEQFF. DNA for the CDR3: TGTGCCAGCAGTGCTGGAGCGGGGGCCATCAATGAGCAGTTCTTC.